The rows below give T cell receptor beta chains drawn from one sample of a study of CD8 T cells in Susac syndrome. TCRdb processed the immunoSEQ multiplex PCR reads anew with MiXCR; each CDR3 protein has one entry. The sample yields about 83,000 distinct CDR3 sequences, roughly 96% seen once. Sequencing was performed on CD8+ T cells from PBMCs. Receptors originate from a human donor with Susac syndrome. The CDR3 runs from the conserved cysteine through the conserved F or W. A D gene is named only where the DNA matches it firmly. Where a row states a size, it is once, few, many or the class of an expanded clone; other rows omit it.

cdr3_nt | cdr3_aa | j_call | cdr3_length | v_call | d_call | clone_size
TGTGCCAGCAGCTTACGGGACAGGGGCTTGGGGTCACCCCTCCACTTT | CASSLRDRGLGSPLHF | TRBJ1-6 | 16 | TRBV7-8 | TRBD1 | NA
TGCAGTGCTAGAGACAGGACCCTAGGCCTACATGGCTACACCTTC | CSARDRTLGLHGYTF | TRBJ1-2 | 15 | TRBV20-1 | NA | NA
TGTGCCAGCAGCATCCAGGGTGTTAATTCACCCCTCCACTTT | CASSIQGVNSPLHF | TRBJ1-6 | 14 | TRBV7-9 | NA | NA
TGTGCCAGCAGCGTCGCCCAAGAGCCCACAGATACGCAGTATTTT | CASSVAQEPTDTQYF | TRBJ2-3 | 15 | TRBV9 | NA | once
TGTGCCAGCAGCTTAGTGTTCCGACTAGCGGACACAGATACGCAGTATTTT | CASSLVFRLADTDTQYF | TRBJ2-3 | 17 | TRBV11-2 | TRBD2 | NA
TGTGCCAGCACCCCCGGGGGGGAGCCCACCGGGGAGCTGTTTTTT | CASTPGGEPTGELFF | TRBJ2-2 | 15 | TRBV9 | TRBD2 | NA
TGCAGCGTCCCGGAGGGTGGCTACACCTTC | CSVPEGGYTF | TRBJ1-2 | 10 | TRBV29-1 | NA | NA
TGTGCCACCGTTAAGTCGACAGGATATACTGAAGCTTTCTTT | CATVKSTGYTEAFF | TRBJ1-1 | 14 | TRBV6-5 | NA | NA
TGTGCCAGCAGTTTATCGAGCGGCCCACGGAATGAGCAGTTCTTC | CASSLSSGPRNEQFF | TRBJ2-1 | 15 | TRBV27 | NA | NA
TGCGCCAGCAGCCCAGAGGAAGAGACCCAGTACTTC | CASSPEEETQYF | TRBJ2-5 | 12 | TRBV5-1 | NA | NA
TGTGCCAGCAGTTTACCCCCAGGCGAGCAGTACTTC | CASSLPPGEQYF | TRBJ2-7 | 12 | TRBV28 | NA | NA
TGCAGTGCTAGAGTGGCGGGACAGGGCTCCGAGCAGTACTTC | CSARVAGQGSEQYF | TRBJ2-7 | 14 | TRBV20-1 | TRBD1 | NA
TGTGCCAGCAGCGTAGAAGTCGGACAAGAGACCCAGTACTTC | CASSVEVGQETQYF | TRBJ2-5 | 14 | TRBV9 | NA | NA
TGTGCCAGCAGTGGGGTCGGGAGCACAGATACGCAGTATTTT | CASSGVGSTDTQYF | TRBJ2-3 | 14 | TRBV2 | NA | NA
TGTGCCAGTAGTCCGGAGGCGACAGGGGTTGTGAATGGCTACACCTTC | CASSPEATGVVNGYTF | TRBJ1-2 | 16 | TRBV27 | TRBD1 | NA
TGTGCCAGCAGCTTAGGTCAGTGGCAAGAGACCCAGTACTTC | CASSLGQWQETQYF | TRBJ2-5 | 14 | TRBV11-2 | NA | NA
TGCAGTGCTAGCGACCCGGGACAGGGTATGGAGACCCAGTACTTC | CSASDPGQGMETQYF | TRBJ2-5 | 15 | TRBV20-1 | TRBD1 | NA
TGTGCCAGTAGTTCCGGACTCACTAACGAGCAGTACTTC | CASSSGLTNEQYF | TRBJ2-7 | 13 | TRBV19 | NA | NA
TGTGCCACCAGTGACAGGTCCCAAGAGACCCAGTACTTC | CATSDRSQETQYF | TRBJ2-5 | 13 | TRBV24-1 | NA | NA
TGTGCCAGCAGCCCCTTCGTTAATCAGCCCCAGCATTTT | CASSPFVNQPQHF | TRBJ1-5 | 13 | TRBV6-5 | NA | once
TGTGCCTGGAGCGACTCCTACGAGCAGTACTTC | CAWSDSYEQYF | TRBJ2-7 | 11 | TRBV30 | NA | NA
TGTGCCAGCTCACCAGGGTTCACTGAAGCTTTCTTT | CASSPGFTEAFF | TRBJ1-1 | 12 | TRBV18 | NA | NA
TGCAGCGTTGTGGGCAGGGTCCGAGAGACCCAGTACTTC | CSVVGRVRETQYF | TRBJ2-5 | 13 | TRBV29-1 | NA | NA
TGTGCCAGCAGCGTACGACCTGTCAACACTGAAGCTTTCTTT | CASSVRPVNTEAFF | TRBJ1-1 | 14 | TRBV9 | NA | NA
TGTGCCAGCAGCTCGACCCGGGACAGCACGTACAATGAGCAGTTCTTC | CASSSTRDSTYNEQFF | TRBJ2-1 | 16 | TRBV7-9 | TRBD1 | NA
TGCAGCGTTGTGTACGGGACTAAGTTAGGTGAGCAGTTCTTC | CSVVYGTKLGEQFF | TRBJ2-1 | 14 | TRBV29-1 | TRBD2 | NA
TGCAGTGCTAGGTCGGCGGGGGGGGACCAAGAGACCCAGTACTTC | CSARSAGGDQETQYF | TRBJ2-5 | 15 | TRBV20-1 | TRBD2 | NA